This TCR beta chain comes out of a study of shared clonotypes between healthy human individuals. The CDR3 contains 14 residues. Germline V lookup: CDR1 MNHNS, CDR2 SASEGT. Trimming shortened V by 2 bases and J by 6 bases, and 14 bases separated the two germline ends. CD8 cells classed as naive were CD45RO-negative and positively selected for CCR7, excluding terminally differentiated effector memory CD45RA+ cells. Only in-frame clones appear in the TCRdb table, and some are missing; sequencing was by immunoSEQ multiplex PCR. The table lists 2 million to 2.5 million clones, approximately 94% of them singletons.

This clonotype was sampled from a man aged 18 to 35 in good health. Some clones in this sample may be carry-over from other donors' samples. The sample comprised naive CD8+ T cells from PBMCs. The chain employs TRBV6-1 and TRBJ2-7; maybe TRBD1 (5 bases). The CDR3 DNA reads as TGTGCCAGCAGTGAAAAGGGGCGGTTAGCCGAGCAGTACTTC. It encodes CASSEKGRLAEQYF.